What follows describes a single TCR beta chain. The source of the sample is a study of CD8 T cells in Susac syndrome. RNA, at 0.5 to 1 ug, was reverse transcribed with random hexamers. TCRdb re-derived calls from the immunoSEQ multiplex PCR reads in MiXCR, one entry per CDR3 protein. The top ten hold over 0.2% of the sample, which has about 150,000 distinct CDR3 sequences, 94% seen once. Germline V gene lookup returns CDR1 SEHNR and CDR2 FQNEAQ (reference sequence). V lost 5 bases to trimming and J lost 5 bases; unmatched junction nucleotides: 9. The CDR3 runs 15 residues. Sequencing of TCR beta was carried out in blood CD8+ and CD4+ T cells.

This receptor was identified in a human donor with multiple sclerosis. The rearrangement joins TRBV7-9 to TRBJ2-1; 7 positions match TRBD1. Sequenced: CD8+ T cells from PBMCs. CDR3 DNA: TGTGCCAGCAGCGAGCGAAGGGGGCCAAACAATGAGCAGTTCTTC. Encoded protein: CASSERRGPNNEQFF. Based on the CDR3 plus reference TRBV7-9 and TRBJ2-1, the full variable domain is DTGVSQNPRHKITKRGQNVTFRCDPISEHNRLYWYRQTLGQGPEFLTYFQNEAQLEKSRLLSDRFSAERPKGSFSTLEIQRTEQGDSAMYLCASSERRGPNNEQFFGPGTRLTVL.